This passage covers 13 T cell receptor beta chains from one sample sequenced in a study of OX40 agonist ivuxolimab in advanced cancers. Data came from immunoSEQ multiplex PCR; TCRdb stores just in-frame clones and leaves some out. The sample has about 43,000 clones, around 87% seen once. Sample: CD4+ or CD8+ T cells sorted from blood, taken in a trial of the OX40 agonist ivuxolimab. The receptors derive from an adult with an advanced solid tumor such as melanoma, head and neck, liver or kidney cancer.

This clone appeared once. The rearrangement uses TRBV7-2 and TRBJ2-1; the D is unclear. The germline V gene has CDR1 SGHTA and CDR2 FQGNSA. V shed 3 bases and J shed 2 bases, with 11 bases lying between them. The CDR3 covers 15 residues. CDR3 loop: CASSFEVGTYNEQFF. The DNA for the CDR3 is TGTGCCAGCAGCTTTGAGGTGGGGACCTACAATGAGCAGTTCTTC.

The CDR3 sequence: CASSTQITGISNTEAFF. The CDR3, as DNA: TGTGCCAGCAGCACACAGATCACAGGAATCTCGAACACTGAAGCTTTCTTT. This chain connects TRBV21-1 to TRBJ1-1; TRBD1 is the table's D call and was not checked against the DNA. TRBV21-1 represents a pseudogene. This CDR3 spans 17 amino acids.

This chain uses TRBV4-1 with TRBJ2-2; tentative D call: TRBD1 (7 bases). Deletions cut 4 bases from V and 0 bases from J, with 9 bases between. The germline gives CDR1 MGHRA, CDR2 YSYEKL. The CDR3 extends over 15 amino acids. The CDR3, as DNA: TGCGCCAGCAGCCGCGGGACAGCGAACACCGGGGAGCTGTTTTTT. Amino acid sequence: CASSRGTANTGELFF.

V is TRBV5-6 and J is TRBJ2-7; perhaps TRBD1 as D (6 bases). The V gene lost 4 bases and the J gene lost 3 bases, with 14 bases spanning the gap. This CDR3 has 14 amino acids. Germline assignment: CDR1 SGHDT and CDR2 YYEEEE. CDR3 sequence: CASSGTGRDYEQYF. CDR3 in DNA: TGTGCCAGCAGCGGAACAGGGCGCGACTACGAGCAGTACTTC.

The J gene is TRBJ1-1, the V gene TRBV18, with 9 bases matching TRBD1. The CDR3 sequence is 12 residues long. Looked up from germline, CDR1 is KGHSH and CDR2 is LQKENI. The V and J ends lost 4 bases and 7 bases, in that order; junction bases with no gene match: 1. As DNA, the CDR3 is TGTGCCAGCTCACTGGACAGGGGTGAAGCTTTCTTT. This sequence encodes CASSLDRGEAFF.

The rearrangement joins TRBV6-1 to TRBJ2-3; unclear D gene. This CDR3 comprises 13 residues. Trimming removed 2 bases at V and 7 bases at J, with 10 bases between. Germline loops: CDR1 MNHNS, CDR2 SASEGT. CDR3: CASSEMAAYTQYF. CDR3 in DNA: TGTGCCAGCAGTGAAATGGCAGCCTATACGCAGTATTTT.

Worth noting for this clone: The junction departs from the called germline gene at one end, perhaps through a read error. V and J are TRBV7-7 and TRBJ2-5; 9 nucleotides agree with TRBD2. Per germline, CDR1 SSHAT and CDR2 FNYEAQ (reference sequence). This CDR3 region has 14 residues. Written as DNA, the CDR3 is TGTGCCAGCAGCCTAGCGGGACTACAAGAGACCCAGTACTTC. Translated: CASSLAGLQETQYF.

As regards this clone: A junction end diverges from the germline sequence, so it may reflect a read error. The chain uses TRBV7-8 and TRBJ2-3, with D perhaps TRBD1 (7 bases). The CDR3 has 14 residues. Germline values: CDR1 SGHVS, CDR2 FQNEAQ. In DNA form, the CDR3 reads TGTGCCAGCACCCTCCTAGGGGGGACAGATACGCGGTATTTT. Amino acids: CASTLLGGTDTRYF.

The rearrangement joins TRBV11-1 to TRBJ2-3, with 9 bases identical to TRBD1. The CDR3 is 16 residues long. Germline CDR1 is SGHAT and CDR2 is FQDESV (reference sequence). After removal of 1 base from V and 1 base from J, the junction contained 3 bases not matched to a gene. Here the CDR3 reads CASSLEDRGGTDTQYF. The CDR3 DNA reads TGTGCCAGCAGCTTAGAGGACAGGGGTGGCACAGATACGCAGTATTTT.

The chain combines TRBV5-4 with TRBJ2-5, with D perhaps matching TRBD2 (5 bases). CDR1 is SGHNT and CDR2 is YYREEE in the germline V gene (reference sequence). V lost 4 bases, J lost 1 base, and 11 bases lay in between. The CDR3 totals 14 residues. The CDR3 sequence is CASSRSGTQETQYF. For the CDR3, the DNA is TGTGCCAGCAGCCGGAGCGGCACCCAAGAGACCCAGTACTTC. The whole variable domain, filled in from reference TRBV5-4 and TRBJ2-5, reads ETGVTQSPTHLIKTRGQQVTLRCSSQSGHNTVSWYQQALGQGPQFIFQYYREEENGRGNFPPRFSGLQFPNYSSELNVNALELDDSALYLCASSRSGTQETQYFGPGTRLLVL.

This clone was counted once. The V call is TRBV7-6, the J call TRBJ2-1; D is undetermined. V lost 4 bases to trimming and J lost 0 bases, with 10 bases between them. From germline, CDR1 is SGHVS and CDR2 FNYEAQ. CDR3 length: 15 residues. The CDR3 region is CASSSLFSSYNEQFF. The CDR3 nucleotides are TGTGCCAGCAGCTCCCTTTTTAGCTCCTACAATGAGCAGTTCTTC. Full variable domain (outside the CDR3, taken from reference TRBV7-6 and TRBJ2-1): GAGVSQSPRYKVTKRGQDVALRCDPISGHVSLYWYRQALGQGPEFLTYFNYEAQQDKSGLPNDRFSAERPEGSISTLTIQRTEQRDSAMYRCASSSLFSSYNEQFFGPGTRLTVL.

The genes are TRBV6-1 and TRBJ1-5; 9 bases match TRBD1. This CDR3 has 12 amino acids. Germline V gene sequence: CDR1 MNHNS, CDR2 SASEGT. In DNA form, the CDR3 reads TGTGCTACCGGGACAGGGTTTGCGCCCCAGCATTTT. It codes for CATGTGFAPQHF.

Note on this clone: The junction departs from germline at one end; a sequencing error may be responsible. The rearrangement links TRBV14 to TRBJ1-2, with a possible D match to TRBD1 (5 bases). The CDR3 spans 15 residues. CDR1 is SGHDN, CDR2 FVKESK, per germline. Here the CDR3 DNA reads TGTGCCGGCAGCCAAGAGGGGAGAGAATCTTATGGCTACACCTTC. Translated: CAGSQEGRESYGYTF.